The present T cell receptor beta chain was sequenced within a study of cytomegalovirus exposure and HLA in healthy donors. As for the study in general: HLA-typed donors contributed around 88 million unique TCRs, which were held in an early data release.

Study results and caveats: V- and J-gene trimming of TCR beta was linked (in a later analysis) to a missense DCLRE1C variant.

The primer mix had 60 Vbeta and 13 Jbeta primers. Sequencing used immunoSEQ multiplex PCR; TCRdb keeps in-frame clones, though not all of them. The top ten clones hold about 1.9% of a sample with about 180,000 clones, about four fifths of them seen once. Trimming shortened V by 5 bases and J by 5 bases, and 13 bases separated the two germline ends. This CDR3 has 15 residues. From germline, CDR1 is MNHEY and CDR2 SMNVEV (reference sequence). Note on this clone: Its antigen is undetermined.

This receptor was identified in a woman aged 25 to 39 in good health and CMV-seronegative. The rearrangement links TRBV27 to TRBJ1-6, with unresolved D. Sequencing was carried out using PBMCs. The CDR3 nucleotides read TGTGCCAGCAGTAGAAGCAGGAAAAATAATTCACCCCTCCACTTT. Translated, it gives CASSRSRKNNSPLHF.